This entry lists 24 T cell receptor beta chains sequenced from one sample in a study of CD8 T cells in ankylosing spondylitis. TCRdb re-called the 5' RACE reads with MiXCR, one entry per CDR3 protein. The sample yields some 130,000 distinct CDR3 sequences, around 15% seen once. Sequencing was carried out using blood, either unsorted or a sorted T cell fraction (not recorded which). The receptors come from a female donor with ankylosing spondylitis or in good health (not recorded which).

The chain's CDR3 is CASSPRGGRGNQPQHF. The CDR3 DNA is TGTGCCAGCAGTCCCAGGGGGGGGCGTGGGAATCAGCCCCAGCATTTT. This chain connects TRBV27 to TRBJ1-5, with TRBD1 matching over 7 bases. This CDR3 spans 16 amino acids. Germline V gene data show CDR1 as MNHEY and CDR2 as SMNVEV (reference sequence). Germline trimming cut 5 bases from V and 4 bases from J; bases unmatched to any gene: 11.

V usage is TRBV21-1 and J usage is TRBJ2-7; the table names TRBD1, a call not compared with the DNA. TRBV21-1 is classified as a pseudogene. The CDR3 length is 18 residues. CDR3 loop: CASSTVRGAGLNFYEQYF. The CDR3 DNA reads as TGTGCCAGCAGCACCGTGAGAGGAGCAGGGCTCAATTTCTACGAGCAGTACTTC.

At least ten counts were recorded for this clonotype. The rearrangement links TRBV20-1 to TRBJ1-5, with D tentatively TRBD1 (5 bases). Germline V gene sequence: CDR1 DFQATT, CDR2 SNEGSKA (reference sequence). V was clipped by 6 bases and J by 6 bases, with 21 bases between them. The CDR3 spans 15 residues. The CDR3 protein is CSASTSAATGQPQHF. The CDR3, as DNA: TGCAGTGCATCGACCTCGGCAGCAACAGGTCAGCCCCAGCATTTT.

This clonotype was found a few times. The rearrangement uses TRBV5-1 and TRBJ2-1; a possible D gene is TRBD2 (6 bases). Germline CDR1 SGHRS, CDR2 YFSETQ. V lost 5 bases to trimming and J lost 1 base, with 16 bases between them. The CDR3 runs 16 residues. CDR3 sequence reads: CASRFSSAGSYNEQFF. DNA of the CDR3: TGCGCCAGCAGATTTAGTTCGGCGGGGTCCTACAATGAGCAGTTCTTC. The full variable domain, rest sourced from reference TRBV5-1 and TRBJ2-1, is KAGVTQTPRYLIKTRGQQVTLSCSPISGHRSVSWYQQTPGQGLQFLFEYFSETQRNKGNFPGRFSGRQFSNSRSEMNVSTLELGDSALYLCASRFSSAGSYNEQFFGPGTRLTVL.

The chain combines TRBV29-1 with TRBJ1-2; D might be TRBD1 (5 bases). The germline CDR1 and CDR2 sequences are SQVTM and ANQGSEA. V was trimmed by 8 bases and J by 4 bases, leaving 14 bases between them. The CDR3 contains 12 residues. The CDR3 DNA reads as TGCAGCACAAAGGAAGGGGCCTATGGCTACACCTTC. The encoded protein is CSTKEGAYGYTF.

The chain's CDR3 is CASSLATYQETQYF. CDR3 sequence (DNA): TGTGCCAGCAGTTTAGCGACGTACCAAGAGACCCAGTACTTC. The gene calls are TRBV12-3 or TRBV12-4 and TRBJ2-5; D is uncertain. This CDR3 spans 14 amino acids. Trimming stripped 0 bases from V and 0 bases from J, with 5 bases between.

This chain connects TRBV28 to TRBJ2-7; 10 bases match TRBD1. From germline, CDR1 is MDHEN and CDR2 SYDVKM. Germline trimming cut 6 bases from V and 3 bases from J; bases unmatched to any gene: 8. The CDR3 sequence is 15 residues long. The CDR3 DNA reads TGTGCCAGCAGCGAGGCGGGGACAGGGGTCTACGAGCAGTACTTC. Protein product: CASSEAGTGVYEQYF.

This clonotype was seen many times. The gene calls are TRBV7-3 and TRBJ2-1; TRBD2 aligns across 10 bases. The CDR3 runs 16 residues. CDR1 is SGHTA and CDR2 is FQGTGA in the germline V gene. Unmatched junction bases numbered 11, after V lost 5 bases and J lost 7 bases. CDR3 bases: TGTGCCAGCAGCCGATTAGCGGGGGGTGTGAAAAATGAGCAGTTCTTC. Residues: CASSRLAGGVKNEQFF. Combining the CDR3 with reference TRBV7-3 and TRBJ2-1 gives the whole variable domain GAGVSQTPSNKVTEKGKYVELRCDPISGHTALYWYRQSLGQGPEFLIYFQGTGAADDSGLPNDRFFAVRPEGSVSTLKIQRTERGDSAVYLCASSRLAGGVKNEQFFGPGTRLTVL.

This clonotype was found a few times. V is TRBV5-1 and J is TRBJ2-5, with 9 bases that match TRBD1. After removal of 4 bases from V and 2 bases from J, the junction contained 9 bases not matched to a gene. Germline V gene sequence: CDR1 SGHRS, CDR2 YFSETQ. The CDR3 consists of 16 residues. CDR3 residues: CASSISTGQGQETQYF. For the CDR3, the DNA is TGCGCCAGCAGCATAAGTACGGGACAGGGTCAAGAGACCCAGTACTTC. The variable domain in full, completed from reference TRBV5-1 and TRBJ2-5, reads KAGVTQTPRYLIKTRGQQVTLSCSPISGHRSVSWYQQTPGQGLQFLFEYFSETQRNKGNFPGRFSGRQFSNSRSEMNVSTLELGDSALYLCASSISTGQGQETQYFGPGTRLLVL.

This clonotype was seen ten or more times. The chain has TRBV6-1 and TRBJ2-3, with 8 bases that match TRBD2. The CDR3 is made up of 14 amino acids. CDR1 MNHNS and CDR2 SASEGT come from the germline V gene. V gave up 6 bases and J gave up 4 bases; unmatched junction bases: 6. CDR3 sequence reads: CASRLTGGADTQYF. CDR3 coding DNA: TGTGCCAGCAGACTCACCGGGGGGGCAGATACGCAGTATTTT.

The rearrangement joins TRBV6-1 to TRBJ1-2; 10 bases are a match to TRBD1. CDR1 is MNHNS and CDR2 is SASEGT in the germline V gene. The CDR3 has 16 residues. V dropped 6 bases and J dropped 6; count of bases not matched to a gene: 13. The CDR3 protein is CASSLDRGQDLDGYTF. The CDR3 nucleotides are TGTGCCAGCAGCCTTGACAGGGGGCAAGATCTGGATGGCTACACCTTC.

This clonotype appeared many times. The V and J genes are TRBV5-1 and TRBJ2-7; D gene ambiguous. The CDR3 loop spans 10 amino acids. Germline lookup yields CDR1 SGHRS and CDR2 YFSETQ. The V and J ends lost 4 bases and 6 bases respectively, with 5 bases between them. The CDR3 spells CASSPCEQYF. In DNA, the CDR3 is TGCGCCAGCAGCCCCTGCGAGCAGTACTTC. The whole variable domain, filled in from reference TRBV5-1 and TRBJ2-7, reads KAGVTQTPRYLIKTRGQQVTLSCSPISGHRSVSWYQQTPGQGLQFLFEYFSETQRNKGNFPGRFSGRQFSNSRSEMNVSTLELGDSALYLCASSPCEQYFGPGTRLTVT.

At least ten counts were recorded for this clonotype. This chain links TRBV9 with TRBJ2-2; no clear D. V lost 3 bases and J 5 bases, leaving 14 bases between the germline ends. The germline CDR1 and CDR2 sequences are SGDLS and YYNGEE. This CDR3 contains 15 residues. The DNA for the CDR3 is TGTGCCAGCAGCGCCGGGCTAGAAAAGACCGGGGAGCTGTTTTTT. It translates to CASSAGLEKTGELFF.

This chain joins TRBV5-1 and TRBJ1-2; D may be TRBD1 (5 bases). The length of the CDR3 is 13 residues. The germline V gene encodes CDR1 SGHRS and CDR2 YFSETQ. The V and J ends lost 0 bases and 7 bases respectively, with 10 bases between them. The CDR3 nucleotides are TGCGCCAGCAGCTTGGAGGGGAACGCTGGCTACACCTTC. Amino acids: CASSLEGNAGYTF. Together with reference TRBV5-1 and TRBJ1-2, the CDR3 gives the full variable domain: KAGVTQTPRYLIKTRGQQVTLSCSPISGHRSVSWYQQTPGQGLQFLFEYFSETQRNKGNFPGRFSGRQFSNSRSEMNVSTLELGDSALYLCASSLEGNAGYTFGSGTRLTVV.

This clonotype was seen at least ten times. J is TRBJ2-7 and V is TRBV10-3, with a tentative D call TRBD2 (5 bases). V lost 6 bases to trimming and J lost 6 bases, with 12 bases between them. Germline CDR1 is ENHRY and CDR2 is SYGVKD. This CDR3 is built from 12 residues. Here the CDR3 DNA reads TGTGCCATCAGGGAGGACGTTTCCGAGCAGTACTTC. Its translation: CAIREDVSEQYF.

This clonotype was seen repeatedly, ten times or more. The chain links TRBV29-1 to TRBJ2-7, with no clear D. Trimming took 0 bases from V and 2 from J, leaving 5 bases between them. The CDR3 consists of 12 residues. Germline lookup yields CDR1 SQVTM and CDR2 ANQGSEA. The CDR3 is CSVEDRAYEQYF. The CDR3 DNA sequence: TGCAGCGTTGAAGACCGGGCCTACGAGCAGTACTTC.

V is TRBV20-1 and J is TRBJ2-5; 11 bases match TRBD2. With 0 bases clipped from V and 4 bases from J, the junction kept 1 base outside the gene matches. The CDR3 spans 14 residues. Germline V gene sequence: CDR1 DFQATT, CDR2 SNEGSKA (reference sequence). The CDR3 spells CSARDLAGGETQYF. DNA for the CDR3: TGCAGTGCTAGAGATCTAGCGGGAGGAGAGACCCAGTACTTC.

At least ten counts were recorded for this clonotype. The chain recombines TRBV10-3 with TRBJ2-2; D is tentatively TRBD1 or TRBD2 (5 bases each). Trimming took 2 bases from V and 0 from J, leaving 16 bases between them. The CDR3 sequence is 18 residues long. Germline loops: CDR1 ENHRY, CDR2 SYGVKD. In DNA, the CDR3 is TGTGCCATCAGTGAGGGGACCAGCGGAGATCCGAACACCGGGGAGCTGTTTTTT. It translates to CAISEGTSGDPNTGELFF.

This clonotype turned up a few times. This chain uses TRBV5-6 with TRBJ2-5; 14 bases agree with TRBD2. There are 18 residues in the CDR3. V lost 4 bases and J lost 1; bases outside the gene matches: 9. Looked up from germline, CDR1 is SGHDT and CDR2 is YYEEEE. CDR3 nucleotide sequence: TGTGCCAGCAGCAATGGACTAGCGGGAGGTACAACCCAAGAGACCCAGTACTTC. Translating gives CASSNGLAGGTTQETQYF.

This clonotype was counted ten times or more. The chain uses TRBV9 and TRBJ2-3; D unclear. Trimming stripped 3 bases from V and 2 bases from J, with 4 bases between. Germline CDR1 and CDR2: SGDLS and YYNGEE. This CDR3 has 12 residues. The CDR3 protein is CASSAYTDTQYF. CDR3 sequence (DNA): TGTGCCAGCAGCGCTTACACAGATACGCAGTATTTT.

In this sample, this clonotype turned up a few times. The V call is TRBV12-3 or TRBV12-4, the J call TRBJ1-2; 10 bases agree with TRBD1. The CDR3 covers 15 residues. The J segment lost 5 bases and the V segment lost 5 bases, leaving 8 bases of the junction unmatched. The CDR3 sequence is CASSPRDRGPYGYTF. In nucleotides, the CDR3 is TGTGCCAGCAGTCCCCGGGACAGGGGACCATATGGCTACACCTTC.

This clonotype was seen more than once but under ten times. V is TRBV27 and J is TRBJ1-4; D possibly corresponds to TRBD1 (6 bases). V lost 7 bases and J 8 bases, leaving 17 bases between the germline ends. CDR1 is MNHEY, CDR2 SMNVEV, per germline (reference sequence). The CDR3 loop spans 14 amino acids. DNA for the CDR3: TGTGCCAGCAAAAAAACAGGGTCAGGGGAAAAACTGTTTTTT. Protein sequence: CASKKTGSGEKLFF.

The chain recombines TRBV19 with TRBJ1-1; D perhaps matches TRBD1 (5 bases). The CDR3 is 14 amino acids. Trimming took off 7 bases at V and 11 bases at J, with 23 bases between the two ends. The germline V gene encodes CDR1 LNHDA and CDR2 SQIVND (reference sequence). This chain's CDR3 is CASTDGAVPRRAFF. DNA for the CDR3: TGTGCCAGTACCGATGGGGCAGTCCCACGGAGGGCTTTCTTT.

This clonotype was recorded many times. This chain uses TRBV29-1 with TRBJ1-1; TRBD1 aligns across 7 bases. V lost 7 bases, J lost 0 bases, and 8 bases stayed unmatched. Germline loops: CDR1 SQVTM, CDR2 ANQGSEA. The CDR3 is 14 residues long. CDR3 DNA: TGCAGCGCCCGACAGGGTTCCATGAACACTGAAGCTTTCTTT. This gives the protein CSARQGSMNTEAFF. The variable domain in full, completed from reference TRBV29-1 and TRBJ1-1, reads SAVISQKPSRDICQRGTSLTIQCQVDSQVTMMFWYRQQPGQSLTLIATANQGSEATYESGFVIDKFPISRPNLTFSTLTVSNMSPEDSSIYLCSARQGSMNTEAFFGQGTRLTVV.